This TCR beta chain was identified during a study of OX40 agonist ivuxolimab in advanced cancers. The study's findings and limits: Antigen specificity remained undetermined for the expanded peripheral T cells.

CDR3 length: 16 amino acids. Germline loops: CDR1 SGHAT, CDR2 FQNNGV. V lost 0 bases to trimming and J lost 9 bases; unmatched junction nucleotides: 13. Only in-frame clones appear in the TCRdb table, and some are missing; sequencing was by immunoSEQ multiplex PCR. This repertoire shows about 93,000 clones, about 90% found once; its top ten account for roughly 0.5%. Sampling of blood occurred at baseline, cycle 4 day 1, and cycle 7 day 1. Details on this clone: Its antigen remains unknown.

The sequences come from CD4+ or CD8+ T cells sorted from blood, collected in a trial of the OX40 agonist ivuxolimab. The chain employs TRBV11-2 and TRBJ2-7, with 8 positions matching TRBD2. This clonotype was sampled from an adult with an advanced solid tumor such as melanoma, head and neck, liver or kidney cancer. Written as DNA, the CDR3 is TGTGCCAGCAGCTTAGAGACGGGAGGGCCTGAGAGCGGGCAGTACTTC. It encodes CASSLETGGPESGQYF.